A selection of T cell receptor beta chains follows, all from one sample in a study of blood T cell repertoires in COVID-19. The method was immunoSEQ multiplex PCR; TCRdb's version includes in-frame clones alone and lacks a portion of them. The profile shows 400,000 to 550,000 clones, around 88% of them singletons. The sequenced material came from peripheral blood. These receptors were taken from a woman aged 25 to 39 with acute or convalescent COVID-19. Both conserved end residues are part of each CDR3. The listing skips clone size in some rows; elsewhere it reads once, few, many or a size class.

clone_size j_call v_call cdr3_aa
. TRBJ2-5 TRBV6-5 CASRTLAGGPETQYF
. TRBJ1-2 TRBV9 CASSVGRGNYGYTF
. TRBJ1-1 TRBV14 CASSQDRQSTEAFF
. TRBJ1-6 TRBV19 CASSPPDKPSSPLHF
. TRBJ2-2 TRBV6-5 CASSLGGAGELFF
. TRBJ1-5 TRBV5-1 CASSTGTENQPQHF
once TRBJ2-7 TRBV6-5 CASISTGQDYEQYF
once TRBJ1-5 TRBV7-8 CASSLAVTVTGTDYQPQHF
. TRBJ1-1 TRBV6-1 CASSDNRGIRGDTEAFF
. TRBJ2-3 TRBV5-5 CASSSSGGDTDTQYF
. TRBJ2-5 TRBV14 CASSHSQGRETQYF
. TRBJ2-5 TRBV5-1 CASRPILGPETQYF